A single sample is the source of the 6 T cell receptor beta chains below, sequenced in a study of regulatory T cells in long-lasting Graves disease. Time point indicated: persistent/refractory GD, antithyroid drugs over 5 years with positive TRAb. Extracted RNA from PBMCs served as the source of the TCR library. Through Arm-PCR of CDR3 regions and iRepertoire HTBI primers, TCR beta libraries were built. TCRdb reprocessed the multiplex PCR reads via MiXCR and lists one record per CDR3 protein. This table has about 470,000 distinct CDR3 sequences, 20% to 25% appearing once. The sequencing here drew on peripheral blood mononuclear cells (PBMCs), taken when the disease was refractory, from a patient treated with antithyroid drugs. These receptors all come from a female donor with Graves disease.

A single count supports this clonotype. The chain joins TRBV5-1 to TRBJ1-2; tentative D call: TRBD1 (5 bases). Germline-derived CDR1 and CDR2 are SGHRS and YFSETQ. Between the trimmed V and J ends, which lost 3 bases and 2 bases, there was a span of 8 bases. CDR3 length equals 13 residues. This chain's CDR3 is CASSSWGNYGYTF. In DNA, the CDR3 is TGCGCCAGCAGCTCCTGGGGGAACTATGGCTACACCTTC.

V and J are TRBV20-1 and TRBJ2-1, with TRBD2 matching over 12 bases. Trimming took 5 bases from V and 7 from J; bases not matched to a gene: 12. The CDR3 runs 16 residues. Germline loops: CDR1 DFQATT, CDR2 SNEGSKA (reference sequence). The CDR3 reads CSALPSGRAVFNEQFF. The CDR3 coding sequence is TGCAGTGCTCTTCCTAGCGGGAGGGCCGTGTTTAATGAGCAGTTCTTC.

This clonotype was observed at least ten times. Compared with germline, one end of the junction differs, possibly owing to a read error. J is TRBJ1-1 and V is TRBV5-1; D call uncertain. The CDR3 consists of 12 residues. The germline CDR1 and CDR2 sequences are SGHRS and YFSETQ. Here the CDR3 reads CASSFRNTEAFF. The CDR3 DNA reads as TGTGCCAGCAGCTTTAGAAACACTGAAGCTTTCTTT.

J is TRBJ2-1 and V is TRBV27; 8 bases agree with TRBD1. V lost 5 bases and J lost 6; bases outside the gene matches: 3. The V gene's germline CDR1 is MNHEY and CDR2 SMNVEV (reference sequence). This CDR3 is 13 amino acids long. The CDR3 coding sequence is TGTGCCAGCAGTGGGCAGGGGGCCAATGAGCAGTTCTTC. Translated, it gives CASSGQGANEQFF.

At least ten counts were recorded for this clonotype. V is TRBV20-1 and J is TRBJ2-7; TRBD1 matches 8 bases. V lost 3 bases, J lost 4 bases, and 14 bases stayed unmatched. This CDR3 has 16 residues. Germline CDR1 reads DFQATT; CDR2 reads SNEGSKA (reference sequence). CDR3 bases: TGCAGTGCTAGGGACAGGGTACAACCCGCCGGTTACGAGCAGTACTTC. Protein: CSARDRVQPAGYEQYF.

This clonotype has ten or more counts. This chain connects TRBV2 to TRBJ1-1; D ambiguous. V dropped 4 bases and J dropped 8 bases, with 8 bases sitting between them. This CDR3 has 11 amino acids. Germline lookup yields CDR1 SNHLY and CDR2 FYNNEI. The CDR3 bases are TGTGCCAGCAGTGCAGCCGGGGAAGCTTTCTTT. This codes for CASSAAGEAFF.